Below, one T cell receptor (beta chain) is given with its context. These data belong to a study of CD8+CD57+ T cells in acquired aplastic anemia. This CDR3 spans 12 amino acids. In germline, CDR1 is SGDLS, CDR2 YYNGEE. V gave up 3 bases and J gave up 4 bases, with 7 bases separating them. Researchers used genomic DNA as the template to profile TCR beta VDJ and CDR3. Each CDR3 protein is one row after TCRdb ran MiXCR on the reads. The table lists approximately 150,000 distinct CDR3 sequences, more than 45% of them singletons. Flow cytometry had shown expanded CD8+CD57+ cells in the patients chosen for sequencing. Patient blood was sampled before any therapy had been received.

The TCR was taken from a human donor with aplastic anemia. The chain carries TRBV9 and TRBJ1-2; D perhaps matches TRBD1 (5 bases). The specimen was sorted CD4+, CD8+, or CD8+CD57+ T cells (not recorded which) from PBMCs. CDR3 nucleotides: TGTGCCAGCAGCGCAGGGTTCTATGGCTACACCTTC. This encodes CASSAGFYGYTF.